This passage covers 30 T cell receptor beta chains from one sample sequenced in a study of blood T cell repertoires in COVID-19. The method was immunoSEQ multiplex PCR; TCRdb's version includes in-frame clones alone and lacks a portion of them. The sample lists around 50,000 clones; around 91% were seen once. Specimen: peripheral blood. The source of these receptors is a human donor in a cohort sampled during active COVID-19.

The chain couples TRBV18 to TRBJ2-2; no clear D gene. Looked up from germline, CDR1 is KGHSH and CDR2 is LQKENI. V shed 1 base and J shed 2 bases, with 8 bases lying between them. The CDR3 runs 15 residues. As DNA, the CDR3 is TGTGCCAGCTCACCACGACGCGGAAACACCGGGGAGCTGTTTTTT. This sequence encodes CASSPRRGNTGELFF.

The V and J genes are TRBV5-5 and TRBJ2-5; maybe TRBD2 (5 bases). Germline V gene lookup returns CDR1 SGHKS and CDR2 YYEKEE (reference sequence). V lost 4 bases to trimming and J lost 0 bases, with 28 bases between them. The CDR3 has 20 residues. The DNA for the CDR3 is TGTGCCAGCAGCACGGAGGTTCTCCCCGGATTTGCGGCCTACCAAGAGACCCAGTACTTC. Protein product: CASSTEVLPGFAAYQETQYF. The full variable domain, in which reference TRBV5-5 and TRBJ2-5 provide the parts outside the CDR3, is DAGVTQSPTHLIKTRGQQVTLRCSPISGHKSVSWYQQVLGQGPQFIFQYYEKEERGRGNFPDRFSARQFPNYSSELNVNALLLGDSALYLCASSTEVLPGFAAYQETQYFGPGTRLLVL.

The genes are TRBV3-1 (or the pseudogene TRBV3-2) and TRBJ1-3, with 8 bases matching TRBD1. V dropped 1 base and J dropped 4; count of bases not matched to a gene: 3. The CDR3 runs to 15 residues. Germline V CDR1 and CDR2: LGHDT, YNNKEL (reference sequence). CDR3 DNA: TGTGCCAGCAGCCAAGGGACAGGGACAGGAAACACCATATATTTT. Translated: CASSQGTGTGNTIYF.

The rearrangement links TRBV5-1 to TRBJ2-4, with 8 bases that match TRBD1. Germline V gives CDR1 SGHRS, CDR2 YFSETQ. There are 21 residues in the CDR3. V trimming: 2 bases; J trimming: 0 bases; junction bases outside the gene matches: 19. The CDR3: CASSLSAFGTGGAKAKNIQYF. In nucleotides, the CDR3 is TGCGCCAGCAGCTTAAGTGCCTTTGGGACAGGCGGAGCAAAAGCCAAAAACATTCAGTACTTC.

This chain links TRBV3-1 (or the pseudogene TRBV3-2) with TRBJ1-2; TRBD1 agrees at 9 bases. Germline V gene data show CDR1 as LGHDT and CDR2 as YNNKEL (reference sequence). CDR3 length: 13 residues. V lost 4 bases and J lost 13; bases outside the gene matches: 10. The CDR3 sequence: CASSPGQGRRSTF. The DNA of the CDR3 is TGTGCCAGCAGCCCGGGACAGGGCCGAAGGAGCACCTTC.

CDR3 sequence reads: CASSQRDRVSPLHF. DNA for the CDR3: TGTGCCAGCAGCCAGAGGGACAGGGTCTCACCCCTCCACTTT. V usage is TRBV3-1 (or the pseudogene TRBV3-2) and J usage is TRBJ1-6; 9 bases map to TRBD1. J was trimmed by 10 bases and V by 3 bases; bases with no gene match: 4. This CDR3 has 14 amino acids. CDR1 and CDR2 (germline): LGHDT, YNNKEL (reference sequence).

This chain links TRBV28 with TRBJ2-2; 8 bases are shared with TRBD1. The J segment lost 2 bases and the V segment lost 6 bases, leaving 5 bases of the junction unmatched. This CDR3 is built from 15 residues. Germline V CDR1 and CDR2: MDHEN, SYDVKM. The CDR3 region is CASRGQGPNTGELFF. The DNA for the CDR3 is TGTGCCAGCAGAGGACAGGGACCCAACACCGGGGAGCTGTTTTTT.

The rearrangement joins TRBV19 to TRBJ1-3; D is perhaps TRBD1 (6 bases). This CDR3 spans 17 amino acids. V was clipped by 3 bases and J by 0 bases, with 15 bases between them. CDR1 and CDR2 from the germline V gene are LNHDA and SQIVND (reference sequence). CDR3 sequence reads: CASSMGDRTFSGNTIYF. The CDR3 DNA follows: TGTGCCAGTAGTATGGGAGACAGGACCTTCTCTGGAAACACCATATATTTT.

The chain has TRBV5-1 and TRBJ2-2, with 14 bases aligning to TRBD2. This CDR3 spans 16 amino acids. J lost 3 bases, V lost 4 bases, and 2 bases had no gene match. The germline V gene has CDR1 SGHRS and CDR2 YFSETQ. DNA for the CDR3: TGCGCCAGCAGCATGGGACTAGCGGGAGACACCGGGGAGCTGTTTTTT. As protein: CASSMGLAGDTGELFF.

V and J are TRBV20-1 and TRBJ1-4; D is possibly TRBD1 (6 bases). V dropped 3 bases and J dropped 8 bases, with 19 bases sitting between them. Germline CDR1 reads DFQATT; CDR2 reads SNEGSKA (reference sequence). The CDR3 extends over 15 amino acids. The chain's CDR3 is CSASQSNRATEKLFF. In nucleotides, the CDR3 is TGCAGTGCTAGTCAGTCGAACAGGGCGACGGAAAAACTGTTTTTT.

The chain carries TRBV5-1 and TRBJ2-5, with TRBD2 identical over 8 bases. Germline-derived CDR1 and CDR2 are SGHRS and YFSETQ. With V trimmed by 4 bases and J by 5 bases, 10 bases remained unmatched. There are 15 residues in the CDR3. In nucleotides, the CDR3 is TGCGCCAGCAGCATCTATAGCGGGGACGGGGAGACCCAGTACTTC. This encodes CASSIYSGDGETQYF.

V usage is TRBV6-5 and J usage is TRBJ2-7; 8 positions match TRBD1. The CDR3 loop spans 14 amino acids. From germline, CDR1 is MNHEY and CDR2 SVGAGI. The ends lost 2 bases at V and 3 bases at J; junction bases unmatched: 3. CDR3 DNA: TGTGCCAGCAGTTACGGGACAGGAAACTACGAGCAGTACTTC. Translation gives CASSYGTGNYEQYF.

The gene calls are TRBV28 and TRBJ1-2, with D maybe TRBD1 (5 bases). This CDR3 spans 15 amino acids. Trimming stripped 5 bases from V and 1 base from J, with 14 bases between. In germline, CDR1 is MDHEN, CDR2 SYDVKM. The CDR3 DNA sequence: TGTGCCAGCAGTGTACCTCGCGGGGGTAACTATGGCTACACCTTC. It encodes CASSVPRGGNYGYTF.

The V and J genes are TRBV11-2 and TRBJ1-3, with TRBD1 matching over 12 bases. Trimming took 3 bases from V and 3 from J; bases not matched to a gene: 12. Germline V CDR1 and CDR2: SGHAT, FQNNGV. CDR3 length: 19 residues. CDR3 loop: CASSFPRGGQGAHGNTIYF. DNA of the CDR3: TGTGCCAGCAGCTTCCCCCGAGGGGGACAGGGGGCGCATGGAAACACCATATATTTT.

Written as DNA, the CDR3 is TGTGCCAGTAGTTCCCGGGACAGGGTTAATCAGCCCCAGCATTTT. Its protein is CASSSRDRVNQPQHF. V usage is TRBV19 and J usage is TRBJ1-5; 9 bases match TRBD1. J lost 4 bases, V lost 5 bases, and 6 bases had no gene match. The CDR3 covers 15 residues. The V gene's germline CDR1 is LNHDA and CDR2 SQIVND (reference sequence).

V usage is TRBV7-9 and J usage is TRBJ1-2, with no clear D. The CDR3 runs 13 residues. The germline CDR1 and CDR2 sequences are SEHNR and FQNEAQ (reference sequence). V lost 2 bases and J 0 bases, leaving 4 bases between the germline ends. CDR3 region: CASSLNTNYGYTF. CDR3 DNA: TGTGCCAGCAGCTTAAATACTAACTATGGCTACACCTTC.

This chain uses TRBV7-6 with TRBJ1-1, with TRBD1 identical over 7 bases. Germline-derived CDR1 and CDR2 are SGHVS and FNYEAQ. Unmatched junction bases numbered 5, after V lost 1 base and J lost 6 bases. The CDR3 is 14 residues long. The DNA for the CDR3 is TGTGCCAGCAGCTTAGGTGGGCAGGGGGCTGAAGCTTTCTTT. Protein product: CASSLGGQGAEAFF.

This rearrangement joins TRBV5-1 to TRBJ1-1; the D gene is possibly TRBD1 (6 bases). Germline assignment: CDR1 SGHRS and CDR2 YFSETQ. Trimming removed 3 bases from V and 0 bases from J, with 9 bases in between. The CDR3 runs 14 residues. The CDR3 here is CASSSGTMNTEAFF. CDR3 sequence (DNA): TGCGCCAGCAGCTCCGGGACAATGAACACTGAAGCTTTCTTT.

The gene calls are TRBV18 and TRBJ1-1; 7 bases line up with TRBD1. The CDR3 consists of 15 residues. With 0 bases clipped from V and 1 base from J, the junction kept 2 bases outside the gene matches. Germline loops: CDR1 KGHSH, CDR2 LQKENI. CDR3 sequence reads: CASSPPGDRNTEAFF. The CDR3 coding sequence is TGTGCCAGCTCACCACCGGGGGACAGGAACACTGAAGCTTTCTTT.

The genes are TRBV28 and TRBJ1-3, with D tentatively TRBD1 (5 bases). The CDR3 spans 16 residues. In germline, CDR1 is MDHEN, CDR2 SYDVKM. Trimming pared 2 bases from V and 3 bases from J, leaving 14 bases between. The CDR3 is CASSLRVGGGGNTIYF. The CDR3 DNA is TGTGCCAGCAGTTTACGCGTGGGGGGTGGTGGAAACACCATATATTTT.

The chain is built from TRBV6-6 and TRBJ2-7; TRBD2 might be the D (6 bases). The CDR3 has 13 residues. Germline loops: CDR1 MNHNY, CDR2 SVGAGI (reference sequence). Trimming removed 7 bases at V and 4 bases at J, with 14 bases between. Here the CDR3 reads CASTLPGGYEQYF. The CDR3 DNA sequence: TGTGCCAGCACCTTGCCTGGGGGGTACGAGCAGTACTTC.

The rearrangement joins TRBV12-3 or TRBV12-4 to TRBJ2-1, with D perhaps TRBD1 (6 bases). Between the trimmed V and J ends, which lost 6 bases and 7 bases, there was a span of 13 bases. The CDR3 is made up of 13 amino acids. The CDR3 DNA reads TGTGCCAGCAGATTAAGACAGGCTAATGAGCAGTTCTTC. Encoded protein: CASRLRQANEQFF.

The genes are TRBV9 and TRBJ2-3; 7 positions match TRBD2. The CDR3 loop spans 16 amino acids. Germline CDR1 is SGDLS and CDR2 is YYNGEE. J lost 5 bases, V lost 4 bases, and 13 bases had no gene match. The CDR3 DNA is TGTGCCAGCAGCCTTCTAGCGGCAGCGATGGGAGATACGCAGTATTTT. This sequence encodes CASSLLAAAMGDTQYF.

In this sample, this clone turned up a few times. The chain has TRBV5-1 and TRBJ1-1; the match to TRBD1 covers 7 bases. Germline-derived CDR1 and CDR2 are SGHRS and YFSETQ. This CDR3 region has 13 residues. The junction had 3 bases not matched to a gene; V was cut back by 3 bases and J by 4 bases. The CDR3 loop reads CASSSQGGTEAFF. Here the CDR3 DNA reads TGCGCCAGCAGCTCCCAGGGGGGCACTGAAGCTTTCTTT.

The V call is TRBV2, the J call TRBJ2-3, with 7 positions matching TRBD2. The CDR3 is 15 amino acids. The germline V gene has CDR1 SNHLY and CDR2 FYNNEI. V shed 7 bases, J shed 2 bases, and the junction held 9 bases outside the gene matches. This CDR3 reads CASTGEGFVTDTQYF. CDR3 coding DNA: TGTGCCAGCACCGGGGAGGGATTTGTCACAGATACGCAGTATTTT.

V usage is TRBV7-9 and J usage is TRBJ2-1; D call uncertain. V was cut by 4 bases and J by 5 bases, with 15 bases left in between. CDR3 length: 15 residues. Germline V gene sequence: CDR1 SEHNR, CDR2 FQNEAQ (reference sequence). The CDR3 bases are TGTGCCAGCAGCTCCCGGGTCTCGCCCGACAATGAGCAGTTCTTC. It codes for CASSSRVSPDNEQFF.

The rearrangement joins TRBV19 to TRBJ2-7; D possibly corresponds to TRBD1 (5 bases). This CDR3 contains 14 residues. Germline assignment: CDR1 LNHDA and CDR2 SQIVND (reference sequence). With 2 bases removed from V and 1 base from J, the gap between germline ends came to 9 bases. CDR3 protein: CASSIWKGSYEQYF. CDR3 coding DNA: TGTGCCAGTAGTATATGGAAGGGGTCCTACGAGCAGTACTTC.

The chain links TRBV29-1 to TRBJ1-1; D may be TRBD1 (5 bases). V was shortened by 5 bases and J by 1 base, with 11 bases between the two germline ends. The CDR3 contains 13 residues. Germline CDR1 is SQVTM and CDR2 is ANQGSEA. This chain's CDR3 is CSVRQTGNTEAFF. Here the CDR3 DNA reads TGCAGCGTTAGACAGACGGGGAACACTGAAGCTTTCTTT.

The rearrangement uses TRBV3-1 (or the pseudogene TRBV3-2) and TRBJ2-2, with a possible D match to TRBD2 (6 bases). V shed 4 bases and J shed 7 bases, with 13 bases lying between them. This CDR3 contains 14 residues. Germline V gene data show CDR1 as LGHDT and CDR2 as YNNKEL (reference sequence). CDR3 DNA sequence: TGTGCCAGCAGCCCGTTTTCGGGAGTCGGGGAGCTGTTTTTT. It codes for CASSPFSGVGELFF.

V is TRBV5-1 and J is TRBJ2-5, with 7 bases lining up with TRBD1. V shed 2 bases, J shed 5 bases, and the junction held 9 bases outside the gene matches. The CDR3 is 15 residues long. The germline V gene encodes CDR1 SGHRS and CDR2 YFSETQ. This CDR3 is CASSFTQPRGETQYF. CDR3 DNA sequence: TGCGCCAGCAGCTTCACCCAGCCCAGGGGGGAGACCCAGTACTTC.